This note documents a single T cell receptor beta chain sequence. Germline V lookup: CDR1 KGHSH, CDR2 LQKENI. The CDR3 covers 17 residues. Losses at the gene ends were 3 bases for V and 2 bases for J; bases not matched to a gene: 6. The data are from a study of lymphopenia after photon versus proton radiotherapy. The data were produced by immunoSEQ multiplex PCR, yet TCRdb's version contains in-frame clones alone and is incomplete. The data contain 75,000 to 95,000 clones, around four fifths of them seen just once; the ten biggest clones take up 1.3% to 1.5%. The sample was peripheral blood, taken from a patient treated with proton-based radiotherapy. The chain uses TRBV18 and TRBJ2-1, with 11 bases matching TRBD2. The sequence was collected from a man aged 60-69 years with pancreatic cancer. DNA for the CDR3: TGTGCCAGCTCACCCTGGGGACTAGCGGAGCCCTACAATGAGCAGTTCTTC. Protein product: CASSPWGLAEPYNEQFF.